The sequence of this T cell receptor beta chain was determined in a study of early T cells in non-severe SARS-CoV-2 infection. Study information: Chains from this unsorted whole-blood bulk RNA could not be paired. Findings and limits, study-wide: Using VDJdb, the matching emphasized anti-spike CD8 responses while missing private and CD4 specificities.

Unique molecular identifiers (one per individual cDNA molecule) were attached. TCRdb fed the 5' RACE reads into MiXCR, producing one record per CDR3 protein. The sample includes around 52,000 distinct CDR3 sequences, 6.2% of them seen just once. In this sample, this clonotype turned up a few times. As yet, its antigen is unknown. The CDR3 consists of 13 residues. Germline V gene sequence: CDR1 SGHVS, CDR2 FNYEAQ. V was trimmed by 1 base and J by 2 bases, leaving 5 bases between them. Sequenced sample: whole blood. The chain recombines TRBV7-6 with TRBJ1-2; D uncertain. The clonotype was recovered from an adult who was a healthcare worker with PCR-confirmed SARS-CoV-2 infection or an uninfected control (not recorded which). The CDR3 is CASSLEGNYGYTF. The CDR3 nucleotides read TGTGCCAGCAGCTTAGAAGGGAACTATGGCTACACCTTC.